The rows below give T cell receptor beta chains drawn from one sample of a study of identifying expanded T cells in peripheral blood. This table comes from immunoSEQ multiplex PCR, and its TCRdb copy is limited to in-frame clones, with some not included. The table has 75,000 to 90,000 clones, 85% to 90% seen once. The specimen was blood. The receptor source for this set is a person aged 18 to 75 in good health. Each CDR3 is given with its conserved first and last residue. A D gene is named only where the DNA matches it firmly. Expanded clones get a size class; other rows say once, few or many, or leave the size out.

D gene: NA; V gene: TRBV18; clone size: NA; J gene: TRBJ2-2; CDR3 DNA: TGTGCCAGCTCATCCCTTCCCTTCACCGGGGAGCTGTTTTTT; CDR3 protein: CASSSLPFTGELFF
D gene: NA; V gene: TRBV5-1; clone size: once; J gene: TRBJ2-5; CDR3 DNA: TGCGCCAGCAGCTTGGGCAGATACCAAGAGACCCAGTACTTC; CDR3 protein: CASSLGRYQETQYF
D gene: NA; V gene: TRBV4-1; clone size: NA; J gene: TRBJ1-2; CDR3 DNA: TGCGCCAGCAGCCAAGATCAGGGCAGGGTAAATGGCTACACCTTC; CDR3 protein: CASSQDQGRVNGYTF
D gene: TRBD1; V gene: TRBV18; clone size: NA; J gene: TRBJ2-7; CDR3 DNA: TGTGCCAGCTCAGACCGGGACAGGGGATACGAGCAGTACTTC; CDR3 protein: CASSDRDRGYEQYF
D gene: NA; V gene: TRBV29-1; clone size: NA; J gene: TRBJ1-3; CDR3 DNA: TGCAGCGGTACCAGGGGTTTTGGAAACACCATATATTTT; CDR3 protein: CSGTRGFGNTIYF
D gene: NA; V gene: TRBV5-1; clone size: NA; J gene: TRBJ1-3; CDR3 DNA: TGCGCCAGCAGCTTGGTACCACCCCGGGTAGGTGGAAACACCATATATTTT; CDR3 protein: CASSLVPPRVGGNTIYF
D gene: TRBD1; V gene: TRBV12-5; clone size: NA; J gene: TRBJ2-7; CDR3 DNA: TGTGCTAGTGGTTTGAGGCAGGGGGCCTTCGAGCAGTACTTC; CDR3 protein: CASGLRQGAFEQYF
D gene: NA; V gene: TRBV9; clone size: NA; J gene: TRBJ2-5; CDR3 DNA: TGTGCCAGCAGCGTAGCTCTAGACATCGGGCAAGAGACCCAGTACTTC; CDR3 protein: CASSVALDIGQETQYF
D gene: TRBD1; V gene: TRBV2; clone size: NA; J gene: TRBJ1-2; CDR3 DNA: TGTGCCAGCAGAGACCGGGGACAGGGAGGTGGCTACACCTTC; CDR3 protein: CASRDRGQGGGYTF
D gene: NA; V gene: TRBV19; clone size: NA; J gene: TRBJ1-2; CDR3 DNA: TGTGCCAGCAGTAACCAAGGGGTTGGCTATGGCTACACCTTC; CDR3 protein: CASSNQGVGYGYTF
D gene: NA; V gene: TRBV5-6; clone size: NA; J gene: TRBJ1-1; CDR3 DNA: TGTGCCAGCAGCTTGCCTCCTCAAAGGTCTGAAGCTTTCTTT; CDR3 protein: CASSLPPQRSEAFF
D gene: TRBD1; V gene: TRBV5-4; clone size: many; J gene: TRBJ1-1; CDR3 DNA: TGTGCCAGCAGCTCACCAGGACAGGGGAAGACTGAAGCTTTCTTT; CDR3 protein: CASSSPGQGKTEAFF
D gene: TRBD1; V gene: TRBV6-5; clone size: NA; J gene: TRBJ1-3; CDR3 DNA: TGTGCCAGCAGTTACCGACAGGGGGCTGGAAACACCATATATTTT; CDR3 protein: CASSYRQGAGNTIYF
D gene: NA; V gene: TRBV2; clone size: NA; J gene: TRBJ1-2; CDR3 DNA: TGTGCCGGAGGGCAGGGTTATGGCTACACCTTC; CDR3 protein: CAGGQGYGYTF
D gene: TRBD2; V gene: TRBV4-2; clone size: NA; J gene: TRBJ2-5; CDR3 DNA: TGTGCCAGCAGCCCTCGGGTAGCGGGGGGTTGGGAGACCCAGTACTTC; CDR3 protein: CASSPRVAGGWETQYF
D gene: NA; V gene: TRBV25-1; clone size: few; J gene: TRBJ2-7; CDR3 DNA: TGTGCCAGCAGTGATAGCTACGAGCAGTACTTC; CDR3 protein: CASSDSYEQYF
D gene: TRBD1; V gene: TRBV6-1; clone size: NA; J gene: TRBJ1-2; CDR3 DNA: TGTGCCAGCAAACTAGGGGACAGGGTCTATGGCTACACCTTC; CDR3 protein: CASKLGDRVYGYTF
D gene: NA; V gene: TRBV10-2; clone size: NA; J gene: TRBJ1-2; CDR3 DNA: TGCGCCAGCAACAACATCGCGGGCTATGGCTACACCTTC; CDR3 protein: CASNNIAGYGYTF
D gene: NA; V gene: TRBV19; clone size: NA; J gene: TRBJ1-6; CDR3 DNA: TGTGCCAGTAGTATAGCCGTGGGGGGCGGCCGACCTAATTCACCCCTCCACTTT; CDR3 protein: CASSIAVGGGRPNSPLHF
D gene: TRBD1; V gene: TRBV7-3; clone size: NA; J gene: TRBJ1-1; CDR3 DNA: TGTGCCAGCAGCCCACAGGGGGTTTCTGAAGCTTTCTTT; CDR3 protein: CASSPQGVSEAFF
D gene: TRBD2; V gene: TRBV27; clone size: NA; J gene: TRBJ2-1; CDR3 DNA: TGTGCCAGCAGGCCTCCCGGACTAGGTGGGAATGAGCAGTTCTTC; CDR3 protein: CASRPPGLGGNEQFF
D gene: NA; V gene: TRBV18; clone size: NA; J gene: TRBJ2-5; CDR3 DNA: TGTGCCAGCTCACCACCGTCGGTCCAAGAGACCCAGTACTTC; CDR3 protein: CASSPPSVQETQYF
D gene: NA; V gene: TRBV30; clone size: NA; J gene: TRBJ1-5; CDR3 DNA: TGTGCCTGGAGTGTAGATTTGGGGAGCAATCAGCCCCAGCATTTT; CDR3 protein: CAWSVDLGSNQPQHF
D gene: NA; V gene: TRBV18; clone size: NA; J gene: TRBJ2-5; CDR3 DNA: TGTGCCAGCTCACCACCAGCTTACCAAGAGACCCAGTACTTC; CDR3 protein: CASSPPAYQETQYF
D gene: NA; V gene: TRBV28; clone size: NA; J gene: TRBJ2-5; CDR3 DNA: TGTGCCAGCAGTAACGGCGGCAGTTCGAGAAAGACCCAGTACTTC; CDR3 protein: CASSNGGSSRKTQYF
D gene: NA; V gene: TRBV19; clone size: NA; J gene: TRBJ2-3; CDR3 DNA: TGTGCCAGTAGTATGTACGCCCCCGGGGATACGCAGTATTTT; CDR3 protein: CASSMYAPGDTQYF
D gene: TRBD1; V gene: TRBV9; clone size: NA; J gene: TRBJ1-5; CDR3 DNA: TGTGCCAGCAGCGTAGGTGACAGGGGTCAGCCCCAGCATTTT; CDR3 protein: CASSVGDRGQPQHF
D gene: NA; V gene: TRBV5-1; clone size: NA; J gene: TRBJ2-1; CDR3 DNA: TGCGCCAGCAGCTTGGAAGGTAGTCAGAGACCCTACAATGAGCAGTTCTTC; CDR3 protein: CASSLEGSQRPYNEQFF
D gene: TRBD2; V gene: TRBV5-1; clone size: NA; J gene: TRBJ2-1; CDR3 DNA: TGCGCCACCTCTCAGGGCGGGAGCTCCTACAATGAGCAGTTCTTC; CDR3 protein: CATSQGGSSYNEQFF
D gene: TRBD1; V gene: TRBV6-5; clone size: NA; J gene: TRBJ1-1; CDR3 DNA: TGTGCCAGCAGTTACCACAGGGGTGAAGCTTTCTTT; CDR3 protein: CASSYHRGEAFF
D gene: NA; V gene: TRBV28; clone size: NA; J gene: TRBJ1-3; CDR3 DNA: TGTGCCAGCAGGTCTGGTGGACCTGGAAACACCATATATTTT; CDR3 protein: CASRSGGPGNTIYF